This T cell receptor beta chain was recovered during a study of T cells expressing NK-cell markers. Study-level results: The CD3+CD56-NKG2C+ fraction was also led by these clonotypes in four donors.

The CDR3 has 13 residues. The V gene's germline CDR1 is KGHSH and CDR2 LQKENI. TCRdb reprocessed the 5' RACE reads and reports one entry per CDR3 protein, with no DNA. The table lists around 280,000 distinct CDR3 sequences. With regard to this clonotype: Its target is unknown.

The clonotype originates from a man aged 18 to 29 in good health. The sample taken for sequencing was blood T cells: a sorted CD56 or NKG2C T cell subset, CD4+ or CD8+ T cells, or bulk PBMC T cells (not recorded which). The chain couples TRBV18 to TRBJ2-5. The CDR3 sequence is CASSITIQETQYF.